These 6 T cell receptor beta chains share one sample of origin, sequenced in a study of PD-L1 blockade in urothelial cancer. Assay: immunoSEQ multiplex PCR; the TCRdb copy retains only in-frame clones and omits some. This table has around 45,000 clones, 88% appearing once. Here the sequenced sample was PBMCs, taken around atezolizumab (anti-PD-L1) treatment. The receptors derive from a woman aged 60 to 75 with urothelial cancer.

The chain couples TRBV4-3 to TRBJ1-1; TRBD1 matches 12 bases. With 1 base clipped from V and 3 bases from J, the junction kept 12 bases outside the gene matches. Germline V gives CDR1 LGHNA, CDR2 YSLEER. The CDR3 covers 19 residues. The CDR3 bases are TGCGCCAGCAGCCAAGTACCCCCGGGACAGGGGGCGCTGGACACTGAAGCTTTCTTT. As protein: CASSQVPPGQGALDTEAFF.

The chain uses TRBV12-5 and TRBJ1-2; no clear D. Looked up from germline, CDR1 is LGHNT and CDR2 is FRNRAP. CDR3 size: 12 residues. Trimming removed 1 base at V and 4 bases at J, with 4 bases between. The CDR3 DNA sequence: TGTGCTAGTGGTTTGGACAGCTATGGCTACACCTTC. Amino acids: CASGLDSYGYTF. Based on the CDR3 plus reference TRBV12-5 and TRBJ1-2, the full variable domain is DARVTQTPRHKVTEMGQEVTMRCQPILGHNTVFWYRQTMMQGLELLAYFRNRAPLDDSGMPKDRFSAEMPDATLATLKIQPSEPRDSAVYFCASGLDSYGYTFGSGTRLTVV.

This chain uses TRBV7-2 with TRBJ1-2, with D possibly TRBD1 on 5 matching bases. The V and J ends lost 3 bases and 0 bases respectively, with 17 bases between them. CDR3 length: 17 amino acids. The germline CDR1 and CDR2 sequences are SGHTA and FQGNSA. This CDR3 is CASSFTPGLGSNYGYTF. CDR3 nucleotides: TGTGCCAGCAGCTTCACGCCAGGGCTTGGATCTAACTATGGCTACACCTTC.

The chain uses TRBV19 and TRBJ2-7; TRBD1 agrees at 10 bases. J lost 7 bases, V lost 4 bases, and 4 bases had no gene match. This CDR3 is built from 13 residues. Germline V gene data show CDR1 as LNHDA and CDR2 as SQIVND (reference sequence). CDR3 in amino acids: CASSTDRGLEQYF. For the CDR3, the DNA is TGTGCCAGTAGTACAGACAGGGGGCTGGAGCAGTACTTC.

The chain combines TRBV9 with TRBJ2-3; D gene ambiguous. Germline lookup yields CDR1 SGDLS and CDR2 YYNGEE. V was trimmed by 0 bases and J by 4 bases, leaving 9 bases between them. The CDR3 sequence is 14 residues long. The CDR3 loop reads CASSVGQFSDTQYF. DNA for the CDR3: TGTGCCAGCAGCGTAGGCCAGTTTTCAGATACGCAGTATTTT.

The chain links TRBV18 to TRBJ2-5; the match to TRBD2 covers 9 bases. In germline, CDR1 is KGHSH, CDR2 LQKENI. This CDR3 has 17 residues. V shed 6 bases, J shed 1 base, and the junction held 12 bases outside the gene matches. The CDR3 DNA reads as TGTGCCAGCTCCCTACAAGGCGGGAGGGACTCCCAAGAGACCCAGTACTTC. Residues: CASSLQGGRDSQETQYF.